Described below is a single T cell receptor (beta chain) sequence and its context. The entry originates in a study of shared clonotypes between healthy human individuals. Terminally differentiated effector memory CD45RA+ cells were excluded by CCR7 positive selection of CD45RO-negative cells. Sequencing used immunoSEQ multiplex PCR; TCRdb keeps in-frame clones, though not all of them. The data contain around 2,000,000 clones, about 95% of them singletons. The germline V and J ends were trimmed by 0 bases and 8 bases, with 11 bases remaining between them. The CDR3 consists of 14 residues. Germline V gene lookup returns CDR1 MGHRA and CDR2 YSYEKL.

J is TRBJ2-1 and V is TRBV4-1; D unresolved. This TCR came from a man between 18 and 35 years old in good health. The sample was naive CD8+ T cells sorted from blood. The CDR3 nucleotides read TGCGCCAGCAGCCAAGATCCGAGCGCGGATGAGCAGTTCTTC. It is translated as CASSQDPSADEQFF.